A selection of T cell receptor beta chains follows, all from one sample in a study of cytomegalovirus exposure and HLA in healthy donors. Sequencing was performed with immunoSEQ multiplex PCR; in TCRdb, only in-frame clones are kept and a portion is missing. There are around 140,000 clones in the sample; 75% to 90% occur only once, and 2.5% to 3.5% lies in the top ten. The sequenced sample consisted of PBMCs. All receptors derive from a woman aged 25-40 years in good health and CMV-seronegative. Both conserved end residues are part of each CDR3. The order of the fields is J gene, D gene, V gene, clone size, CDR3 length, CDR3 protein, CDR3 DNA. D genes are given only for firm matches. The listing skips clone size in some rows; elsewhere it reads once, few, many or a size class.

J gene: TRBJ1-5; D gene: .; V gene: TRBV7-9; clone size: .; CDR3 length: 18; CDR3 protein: CSSSLVGGGQASNQPQHF; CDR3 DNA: TGTTCCAGCAGCTTAGTTGGCGGGGGACAAGCCAGCAATCAGCCCCAGCATTTT
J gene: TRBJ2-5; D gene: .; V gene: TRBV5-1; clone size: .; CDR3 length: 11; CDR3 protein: CASRLGETQYF; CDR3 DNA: TGCGCCAGCCGTCTCGGGGAGACCCAGTACTTC
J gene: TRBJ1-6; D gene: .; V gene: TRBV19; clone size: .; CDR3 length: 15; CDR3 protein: CASSSQGSRNSPLHF; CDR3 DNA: TGTGCCAGTAGTTCACAGGGAAGCCGTAATTCACCCCTCCACTTT
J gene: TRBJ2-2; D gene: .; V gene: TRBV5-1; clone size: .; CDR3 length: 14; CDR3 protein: CASSLAHSTGELFF; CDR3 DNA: TGCGCCAGCAGCTTGGCTCACAGTACCGGGGAGCTGTTTTTT
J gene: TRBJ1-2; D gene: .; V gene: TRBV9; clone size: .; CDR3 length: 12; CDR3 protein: CASSDPAVGYTF; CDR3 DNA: TGTGCCAGCAGCGACCCCGCGGTTGGCTACACCTTC
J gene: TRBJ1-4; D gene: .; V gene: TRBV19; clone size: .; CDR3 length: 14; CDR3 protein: CASSIWPGNEKLFF; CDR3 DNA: TGTGCCAGTAGTATTTGGCCGGGTAATGAAAAACTGTTTTTT
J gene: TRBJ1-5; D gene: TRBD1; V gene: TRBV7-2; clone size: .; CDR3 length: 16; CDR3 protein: CASSLAYRGRNQPQHF; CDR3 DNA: TGTGCCAGCAGCTTGGCTTACAGGGGACGAAATCAGCCCCAGCATTTT
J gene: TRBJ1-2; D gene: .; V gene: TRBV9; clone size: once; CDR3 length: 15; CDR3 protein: CASSVGATEYYGYTF; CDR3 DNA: TGTGCCAGCAGCGTAGGAGCAACGGAGTACTATGGCTACACCTTC
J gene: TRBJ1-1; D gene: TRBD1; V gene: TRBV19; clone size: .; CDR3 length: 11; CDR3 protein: CASRGTAEAFF; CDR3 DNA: TGTGCCAGTAGGGGGACAGCAGAAGCTTTCTTT
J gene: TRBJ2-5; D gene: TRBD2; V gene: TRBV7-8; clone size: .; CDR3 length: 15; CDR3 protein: CASSSLAGGRETQYF; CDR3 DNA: TGTGCCAGCAGCTCGCTAGCGGGAGGCAGGGAGACCCAGTACTTC
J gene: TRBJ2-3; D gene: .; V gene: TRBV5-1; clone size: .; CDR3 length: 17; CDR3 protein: CASSLVGQHASTDTQYF; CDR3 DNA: TGCGCCAGCAGCTTGGTGGGGCAGCACGCTAGCACAGATACGCAGTATTTT
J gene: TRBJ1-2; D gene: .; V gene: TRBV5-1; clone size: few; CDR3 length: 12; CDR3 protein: CASSLGTDGYTF; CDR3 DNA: TGCGCCAGCAGCTTGGGGACAGATGGCTACACCTTC
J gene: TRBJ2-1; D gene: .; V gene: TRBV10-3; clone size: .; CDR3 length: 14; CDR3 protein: CAISEITGNNEQFF; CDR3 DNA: TGTGCCATCAGTGAGATTACAGGGAACAATGAGCAGTTCTTC
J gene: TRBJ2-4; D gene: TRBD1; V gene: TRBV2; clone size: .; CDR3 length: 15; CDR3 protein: CASMVQGATKNIQYF; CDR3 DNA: TGTGCCAGCATGGTCCAGGGGGCGACCAAAAACATTCAGTACTTC
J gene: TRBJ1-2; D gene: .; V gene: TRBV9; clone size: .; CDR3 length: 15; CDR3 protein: CASSTRDSGVYGYTF; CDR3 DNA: TGTGCCAGCAGCACGCGTGATTCAGGGGTCTATGGCTACACCTTC
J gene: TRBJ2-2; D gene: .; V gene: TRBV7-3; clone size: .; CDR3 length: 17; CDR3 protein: CASSLGLAGPGTGELFF; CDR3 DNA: TGTGCCAGCAGCTTAGGTCTGGCGGGGCCGGGCACCGGGGAGCTGTTTTTT
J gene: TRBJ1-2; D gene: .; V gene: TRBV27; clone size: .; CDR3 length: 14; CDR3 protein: CASSLGSSGYGYTF; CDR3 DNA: TGTGCCAGCAGTTTAGGGTCTTCGGGCTATGGCTACACCTTC
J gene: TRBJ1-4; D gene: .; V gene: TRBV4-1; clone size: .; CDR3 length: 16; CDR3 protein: CASSRFRTGMGEKLFF; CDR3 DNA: TGCGCCAGCAGCCGCTTCAGAACAGGGATGGGTGAAAAACTGTTTTTT
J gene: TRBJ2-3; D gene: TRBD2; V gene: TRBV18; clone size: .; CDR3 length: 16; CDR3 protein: CASSPITSGSTDTQYF; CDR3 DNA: TGTGCCAGTTCACCAATCACTAGCGGTAGCACAGATACGCAGTATTTT
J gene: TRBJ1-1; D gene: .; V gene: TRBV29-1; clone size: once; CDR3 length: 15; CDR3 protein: CSVGGSGRMNTEAFF; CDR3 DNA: TGCAGCGTTGGAGGGTCCGGCAGGATGAACACTGAAGCTTTCTTT
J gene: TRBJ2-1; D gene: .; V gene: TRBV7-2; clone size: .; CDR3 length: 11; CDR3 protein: CASSLRGEQFF; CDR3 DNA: TGTGCCAGCAGCTTGAGAGGCGAGCAGTTCTTC
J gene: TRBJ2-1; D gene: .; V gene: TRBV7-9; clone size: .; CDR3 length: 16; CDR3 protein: CASSGPGTGTYNEQFF; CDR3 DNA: TGTGCCAGCAGTGGGCCTGGCACAGGGACCTACAATGAGCAGTTCTTC
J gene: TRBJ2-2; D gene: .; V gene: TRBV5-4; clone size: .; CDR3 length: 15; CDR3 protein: CASSQSASPAGELFF; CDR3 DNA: TGTGCCAGCAGCCAAAGCGCCAGCCCTGCCGGGGAGCTGTTTTTT
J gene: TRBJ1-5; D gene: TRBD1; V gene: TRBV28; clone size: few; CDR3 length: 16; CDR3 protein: CASSFQGVDSNQPQHF; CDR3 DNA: TGTGCCAGCAGTTTTCAGGGGGTAGATAGCAATCAGCCCCAGCATTTT
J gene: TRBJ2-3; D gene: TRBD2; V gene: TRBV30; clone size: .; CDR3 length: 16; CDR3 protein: CAWTPIRAGGTDTQYF; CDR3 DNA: TGTGCCTGGACCCCCATACGAGCGGGAGGCACAGATACGCAGTATTTT
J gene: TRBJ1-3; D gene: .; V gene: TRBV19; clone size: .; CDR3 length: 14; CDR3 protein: CASKQALSGNTIYF; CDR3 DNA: TGTGCCAGTAAACAGGCTCTCTCTGGAAACACCATATATTTT
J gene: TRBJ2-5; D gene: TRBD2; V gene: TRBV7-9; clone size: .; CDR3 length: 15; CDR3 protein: CASSSPGLLQETQYF; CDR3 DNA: TGTGCCAGCAGCTCGCCGGGACTACTACAAGAGACCCAGTACTTC
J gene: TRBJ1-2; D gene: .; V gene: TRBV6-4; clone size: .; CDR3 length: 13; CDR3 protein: CASSDGRVGGYTF; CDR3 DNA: TGTGCCAGCAGTGACGGCAGGGTTGGGGGCTACACCTTC
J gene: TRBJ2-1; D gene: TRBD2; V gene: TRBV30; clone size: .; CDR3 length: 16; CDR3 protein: CAWSRGTSQTYNEQFF; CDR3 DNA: TGTGCCTGGAGTCGCGGGACTAGCCAAACCTACAATGAGCAGTTCTTC
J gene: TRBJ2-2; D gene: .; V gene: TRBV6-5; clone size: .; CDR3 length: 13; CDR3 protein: CATKRHHTGELFF; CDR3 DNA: TGTGCCACCAAGAGACATCACACCGGGGAGCTGTTTTTT
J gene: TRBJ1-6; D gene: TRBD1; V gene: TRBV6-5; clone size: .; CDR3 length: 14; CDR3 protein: CATLRTGADSPLHF; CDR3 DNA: TGTGCCACCCTTAGGACAGGGGCGGATTCACCCCTCCACTTT
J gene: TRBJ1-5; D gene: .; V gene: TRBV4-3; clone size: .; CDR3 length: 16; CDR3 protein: CASSQDVGVSNQPQHF; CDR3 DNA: TGCGCCAGCAGCCAAGATGTAGGGGTTAGCAATCAGCCCCAGCATTTT
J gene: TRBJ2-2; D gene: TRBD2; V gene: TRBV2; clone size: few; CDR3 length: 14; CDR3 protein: CASRGTRGTGELFF; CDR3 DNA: TGTGCCAGCAGGGGGACTAGAGGCACCGGGGAGCTGTTTTTT
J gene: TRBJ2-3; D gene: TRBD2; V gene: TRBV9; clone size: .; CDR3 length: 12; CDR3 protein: CASSVDGTRIYF; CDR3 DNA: TGTGCCAGCAGCGTAGACGGGACTAGAATCTATTTT
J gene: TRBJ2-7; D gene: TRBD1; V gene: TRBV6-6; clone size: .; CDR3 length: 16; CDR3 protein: CASSDRQGPGSYEQYF; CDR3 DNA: TGTGCCAGCAGCGACCGACAGGGTCCCGGCTCCTACGAGCAGTACTTC
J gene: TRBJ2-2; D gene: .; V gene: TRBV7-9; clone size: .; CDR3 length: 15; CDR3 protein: CASSSQGQNTGELFF; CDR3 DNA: TGTGCCAGCAGCAGCCAGGGACAGAACACCGGGGAGCTGTTTTTT
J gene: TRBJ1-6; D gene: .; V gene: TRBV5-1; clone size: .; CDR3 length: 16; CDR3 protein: CASSLESSSYNSPLHF; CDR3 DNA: TGCGCCAGCAGCTTGGAATCGAGCTCCTATAATTCACCCCTCCACTTT
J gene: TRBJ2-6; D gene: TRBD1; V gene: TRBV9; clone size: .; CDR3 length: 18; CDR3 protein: CASSVDRGRTPGANVLTF; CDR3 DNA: TGTGCCAGCAGCGTAGACAGGGGGCGCACGCCTGGGGCCAACGTCCTGACTTTC
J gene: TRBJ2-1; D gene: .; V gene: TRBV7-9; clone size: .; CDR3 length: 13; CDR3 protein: CASSAGLSNEQFF; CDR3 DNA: TGTGCCAGCAGCGCGGGACTGAGCAATGAGCAGTTCTTC
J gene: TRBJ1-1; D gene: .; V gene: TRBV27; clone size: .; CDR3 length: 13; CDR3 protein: CASNPGGRTEAFF; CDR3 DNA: TGTGCCAGCAACCCCGGCGGGAGGACTGAAGCTTTCTTT
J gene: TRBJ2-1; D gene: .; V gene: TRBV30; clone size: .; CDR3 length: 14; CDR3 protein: CAWNGGGAGHEQFF; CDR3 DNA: TGTGCCTGGAACGGAGGGGGGGCGGGTCATGAGCAGTTCTTC
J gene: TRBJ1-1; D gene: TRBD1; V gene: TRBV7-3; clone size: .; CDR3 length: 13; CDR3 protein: CASSFAGQGEAFF; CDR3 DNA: TGTGCCAGCAGCTTCGCGGGACAGGGGGAAGCTTTCTTT
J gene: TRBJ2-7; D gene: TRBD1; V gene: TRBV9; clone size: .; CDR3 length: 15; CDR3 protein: CASSAGGQGFYEQYF; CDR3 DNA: TGTGCCAGCAGCGCCGGTGGACAGGGGTTCTACGAGCAGTACTTC
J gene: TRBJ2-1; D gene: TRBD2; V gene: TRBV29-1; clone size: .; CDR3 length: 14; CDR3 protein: CSGVAGVSYNEQFF; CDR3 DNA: TGCAGCGGAGTAGCGGGGGTCTCCTACAATGAGCAGTTCTTC
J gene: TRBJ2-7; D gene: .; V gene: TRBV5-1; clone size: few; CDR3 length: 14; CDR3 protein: CASSPARGTYEQYF; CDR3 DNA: TGCGCCAGCAGTCCCGCCCGGGGTACCTACGAGCAGTACTTC